These 5 T cell receptor beta chains share one sample of origin, sequenced in a study of shared clonotypes between healthy human individuals. Generated by immunoSEQ multiplex PCR, the TCRdb table keeps only in-frame clones and is missing some. The sample includes about 1.4 million clones, over 95% seen only once; the top ten take 0.95% to 1.5%. Material for sequencing was naive CD4+ T cells sorted from blood. Noted subset: CD45RA+ positively selected. The receptors stem from a man younger than 45 in good health.

The chain has TRBV29-1 and TRBJ1-1; tentative D call: TRBD1 (6 bases). V was cut by 7 bases and J by 0 bases, with 15 bases left in between. Per the germline V gene, CDR1 is SQVTM and CDR2 is ANQGSEA. The CDR3 totals 14 residues. The DNA of the CDR3 is TGCAGCGCTGCTCGGACAGCTATGAACACTGAAGCTTTCTTT. This encodes CSAARTAMNTEAFF.

This clone was seen once. V gene TRBV6-6 combines with J gene TRBJ2-5; D is possibly TRBD2 (6 bases). The CDR3 extends over 15 amino acids. The germline V gene has CDR1 MNHNY and CDR2 SVGAGI (reference sequence). The V end was cut by 5 bases, the J end by 4 bases, with 17 bases between. The CDR3 sequence: CASSTGEGGGETQYF. The CDR3 DNA follows: TGTGCCAGCAGTACGGGGGAAGGAGGAGGAGAGACCCAGTACTTC.

J is TRBJ2-3 and V is TRBV7-9; the match to TRBD1 covers 7 bases. V trimming: 5 bases; J trimming: 2 bases; junction bases outside the gene matches: 10. The CDR3 extends over 16 amino acids. Germline assignment: CDR1 SEHNR and CDR2 FQNEAQ (reference sequence). The chain's CDR3 is CASSRKGGLSTDTQYF. As DNA, the CDR3 is TGTGCCAGCAGCCGTAAAGGGGGCCTTTCCACAGATACGCAGTATTTT.

This chain links TRBV5-1 with TRBJ1-4, with D possibly TRBD1 on 6 matching bases. The CDR3 totals 15 residues. V lost 1 base and J 0 bases, leaving 7 bases between the germline ends. CDR1 is SGHRS and CDR2 is YFSETQ in the germline V gene. The CDR3 loop is CASSLTGTTNEKLFF. The CDR3 DNA reads TGCGCCAGCAGCTTGACAGGGACAACTAATGAAAAACTGTTTTTT. The full variable domain, with the rest looked up from reference TRBV5-1 and TRBJ1-4, is KAGVTQTPRYLIKTRGQQVTLSCSPISGHRSVSWYQQTPGQGLQFLFEYFSETQRNKGNFPGRFSGRQFSNSRSEMNVSTLELGDSALYLCASSLTGTTNEKLFFGSGTQLSVL.

The genes are TRBV5-1 and TRBJ2-3; D might be TRBD2 (6 bases). Trimming pared 0 bases from V and 5 bases from J, leaving 13 bases between. This CDR3 contains 15 residues. CDR1 and CDR2 (germline): SGHRS, YFSETQ. The CDR3 sequence: CASSLVPLAKDTQYF. CDR3 coding DNA: TGCGCCAGCAGCTTGGTGCCACTAGCTAAAGATACGCAGTATTTT. Full variable domain (outside the CDR3, taken from reference TRBV5-1 and TRBJ2-3): KAGVTQTPRYLIKTRGQQVTLSCSPISGHRSVSWYQQTPGQGLQFLFEYFSETQRNKGNFPGRFSGRQFSNSRSEMNVSTLELGDSALYLCASSLVPLAKDTQYFGPGTRLTVL.